These 26 T cell receptor beta chains were sequenced from one sample in a study of cytomegalovirus exposure and HLA in healthy donors. Repertoires were generated with immunoSEQ multiplex PCR, while TCRdb's copy carries only in-frame clones and drops some. The sample lists over 200,000 clones; about 91% were seen once. Sequencing used PBMCs. The receptor source for this set is a woman aged 18-35 years in good health and CMV-seronegative.

This chain uses TRBV28 with TRBJ2-7; the match to TRBD1 covers 8 bases. Trimming cost V 4 bases and J 5 bases; bases outside gene matches: 13. Germline lookup yields CDR1 MDHEN and CDR2 SYDVKM. CDR3 length equals 16 residues. The CDR3 sequence is CASSSSIRTGIHEQYF. The CDR3 DNA reads TGTGCCAGCAGTTCCAGCATCCGGACAGGGATCCACGAGCAGTACTTC.

The gene calls are TRBV28 and TRBJ1-2, with 7 positions matching TRBD1. With 7 bases clipped from V and 4 bases from J, the junction kept 18 bases outside the gene matches. The germline V gene has CDR1 MDHEN and CDR2 SYDVKM. This CDR3 has 17 amino acids. The CDR3 sequence: CASIALRDSLLGYGYTF. CDR3 bases: TGTGCCAGCATTGCTCTCCGGGACAGTCTTCTTGGCTATGGCTACACCTTC.

In its sample, this clone was seen once. V and J are TRBV27 and TRBJ1-2, with 7 bases identical to TRBD1. Germline V gene lookup returns CDR1 MNHEY and CDR2 SMNVEV (reference sequence). The CDR3 contains 14 residues. V trimming: 5 bases; J trimming: 8 bases; junction bases outside the gene matches: 11. In DNA form, the CDR3 reads TGTGCCAGCAGTCCATACAGGGGCTCTTGGGGCTACACCTTC. Encoded protein: CASSPYRGSWGYTF.

This clone came up a few times. The rearrangement uses TRBV2 and TRBJ2-7; 7 bases agree with TRBD1. CDR1 and CDR2 from the germline V gene are SNHLY and FYNNEI. The CDR3 totals 12 residues. The junction had 6 bases not matched to a gene; V was cut back by 8 bases and J by 5 bases. The CDR3 DNA reads as TGTGCCAGCGAGGGACAGCCCAACGAGCAGTACTTC. Protein product: CASEGQPNEQYF.

The rearrangement links TRBV5-1 to TRBJ2-1, with TRBD1 as a possible D gene (6 bases). Germline CDR1 SGHRS, CDR2 YFSETQ. CDR3 length: 14 residues. V lost 4 bases and J 10 bases, leaving 18 bases between the germline ends. CDR3 residues: CASSRNSGDGEQFF. The DNA for the CDR3 is TGCGCCAGCAGCCGAAACTCAGGGGACGGGGAGCAGTTCTTC. The full variable domain, rest sourced from reference TRBV5-1 and TRBJ2-1, is KAGVTQTPRYLIKTRGQQVTLSCSPISGHRSVSWYQQTPGQGLQFLFEYFSETQRNKGNFPGRFSGRQFSNSRSEMNVSTLELGDSALYLCASSRNSGDGEQFFGPGTRLTVL.

This chain uses TRBV4-3 with TRBJ1-2; D is undetermined. The germline CDR1 and CDR2 sequences are LGHNA and YSLEER. Trimming shortened V by 0 bases and J by 2 bases, and 7 bases separated the two germline ends. This CDR3 spans 14 amino acids. For the CDR3, the DNA is TGCGCCAGCAGCCAAGACTCCGCGAACTATGGCTACACCTTC. Amino acid sequence: CASSQDSANYGYTF.

The chain has TRBV5-1 and TRBJ2-6; D remains unclear. CDR1 is SGHRS and CDR2 is YFSETQ in the germline V gene. CDR3 length: 16 amino acids. Trimming shortened V by 2 bases and J by 0 bases, and 9 bases separated the two germline ends. The CDR3 DNA follows: TGCGCCAGCAGCTTAGAACGGGTCTCTGGGGCCAACGTCCTGACTTTC. Its protein is CASSLERVSGANVLTF.

The rearrangement joins TRBV27 to TRBJ2-3; 8 bases align to TRBD2. Trimming cost V 9 bases and J 2 bases; bases outside gene matches: 13. The length of the CDR3 is 16 residues. Germline CDR1 and CDR2: MNHEY and SMNVEV (reference sequence). CDR3 DNA: TGTGCCAGTAGGAGATTTAGCGGGACAACCACAGATACGCAGTATTTT. Amino acid sequence: CASRRFSGTTTDTQYF.

The chain uses TRBV5-1 and TRBJ1-2; TRBD1 matches at 8 bases. This CDR3 is built from 13 residues. The germline V gene has CDR1 SGHRS and CDR2 YFSETQ. V shed 5 bases and J 8 bases; nucleotides not matched to a gene: 8. CDR3 residues: CASSLTGAEGYTF. Here the CDR3 DNA reads TGCGCCAGCAGTCTGACAGGGGCGGAAGGCTACACCTTC.

This chain uses TRBV28 with TRBJ1-5, with 10 positions matching TRBD1. The germline gives CDR1 MDHEN, CDR2 SYDVKM. The CDR3 extends over 16 amino acids. V dropped 5 bases and J dropped 0; count of bases not matched to a gene: 4. The CDR3 sequence is CASSPGQGYSNQPQHF. The CDR3 DNA sequence: TGTGCCAGCAGTCCGGGACAGGGGTATAGCAATCAGCCCCAGCATTTT.

The rearrangement uses TRBV19 and TRBJ2-4; no reliable D call. The CDR3 totals 15 residues. Looked up from germline, CDR1 is LNHDA and CDR2 is SQIVND (reference sequence). V lost 2 bases to trimming and J lost 0 bases, with 8 bases between them. The CDR3: CASSIIRLAKNIQYF. The CDR3 nucleotides are TGTGCCAGTAGTATAATTAGACTAGCCAAAAACATTCAGTACTTC. Using reference TRBV19 and TRBJ2-4 for the parts outside the CDR3, the full variable domain is DGGITQSPKYLFRKEGQNVTLSCEQNLNHDAMYWYRQDPGQGLRLIYYSQIVNDFQKGDIAEGYSVSREKKESFPLTVTSAQKNPTAFYLCASSIIRLAKNIQYFGAGTRLSVL.

The J gene is TRBJ2-7, the V gene TRBV6-1; 9 nucleotides match TRBD2. V was clipped by 5 bases and J by 3 bases; unmatched bases: 8. From germline, CDR1 is MNHNS and CDR2 SASEGT. This CDR3 has 15 residues. The CDR3, as DNA: TGTGCCAGCAGTCCCGGGACTAGCCTTATCTACGAGCAGTACTTC. The encoded protein is CASSPGTSLIYEQYF.

The rearrangement joins TRBV10-2 to TRBJ2-7, with TRBD2 matching 7 bases. This CDR3 comprises 13 residues. V lost 3 bases, J lost 6 bases, and 5 bases stayed unmatched. CDR1 WSHSY and CDR2 SAAADI come from the germline V gene. This chain's CDR3 is CASSEGRASEQYF. DNA of the CDR3: TGCGCCAGCAGTGAAGGGAGGGCCAGCGAGCAGTACTTC.

DNA for the CDR3: TGTGCCAGCAGCTTATCGTCAGGGGGCTCGGAGACCCAGTACTTC. Its translation: CASSLSSGGSETQYF. The chain has TRBV11-2 and TRBJ2-5; 8 bases line up with TRBD1. Germline lookup yields CDR1 SGHAT and CDR2 FQNNGV. The CDR3 runs 15 residues. V lost 2 bases and J lost 5; bases outside the gene matches: 7.

The chain carries TRBV27 and TRBJ1-1; D perhaps matches TRBD1 (5 bases). The CDR3 runs 15 residues. Looked up from germline, CDR1 is MNHEY and CDR2 is SMNVEV (reference sequence). Trimming took 7 bases from V and 5 from J, leaving 20 bases between them. CDR3 region: CASKWGVRSGTEAFF. The CDR3 region has the DNA TGTGCCAGCAAATGGGGGGTCAGATCAGGGACTGAAGCTTTCTTT.

This chain links TRBV12-5 with TRBJ1-3; 11 bases are shared with TRBD1. CDR3 length: 13 amino acids. Losses at the gene ends were 6 bases for V and 11 bases for J; bases not matched to a gene: 6. Germline V gene sequence: CDR1 LGHNT, CDR2 FRNRAP. In nucleotides, the CDR3 is TGTGCTAGTGGAACCGGGACAGGGGGTTCCATATATTTT. It translates to CASGTGTGGSIYF. Full variable domain (missing parts from reference TRBV12-5 and TRBJ1-3): DARVTQTPRHKVTEMGQEVTMRCQPILGHNTVFWYRQTMMQGLELLAYFRNRAPLDDSGMPKDRFSAEMPDATLATLKIQPSEPRDSAVYFCASGTGTGGSIYFGEGSWLTVV.

As for this clone: In the same sample, other DNA sequences code for this CDR3. The gene calls are TRBV27 and TRBJ2-7, with 9 bases matching TRBD1. The junction had 3 bases not matched to a gene; V was cut back by 5 bases and J by 4 bases. This CDR3 spans 13 amino acids. Germline V gene sequence: CDR1 MNHEY, CDR2 SMNVEV (reference sequence). In nucleotides, the CDR3 is TGTGCCAGCAGTCTACAGGGGGCTTACGAGCAGTACTTC. It translates to CASSLQGAYEQYF.

This clone came up once. The chain uses TRBV28 and TRBJ2-3, with a tentative D call TRBD2 (6 bases). Germline V lookup: CDR1 MDHEN, CDR2 SYDVKM. This CDR3 spans 19 amino acids. The V end was cut by 5 bases, the J end by 0 bases, with 24 bases between. The DNA of the CDR3 is TGTGCCAGCAGTGGCCCCGGGAAGCGGGCTTACTCTAGCACAGATACGCAGTATTTT. It codes for CASSGPGKRAYSSTDTQYF. The full variable domain, rest sourced from reference TRBV28 and TRBJ2-3, is DVKVTQSSRYLVKRTGEKVFLECVQDMDHENMFWYRQDPGLGLRLIYFSYDVKMKEKGDIPEGYSVSREKKERFSLILESASTNQTSMYLCASSGPGKRAYSSTDTQYFGPGTRLTVL.

This chain links TRBV25-1 with TRBJ2-3; 7 bases fit TRBD2. V was clipped by 3 bases and J by 5 bases; unmatched bases: 11. The CDR3 contains 16 residues. CDR1 and CDR2 (germline): MGHDK, SYGVNS. Written as DNA, the CDR3 is TGTGCCAGCAGTGAGGGGAATGCGGGAGTTAGAGATACGCAGTATTTT. It specifies CASSEGNAGVRDTQYF.

The V gene is TRBV13, the J gene TRBJ2-7; D unclear. This CDR3 region has 17 residues. The germline CDR1 and CDR2 sequences are PRHDT and FYEKMQ (reference sequence). V was pared by 3 bases and J by 0 bases, with 18 bases between. CDR3 coding DNA: TGTGCCAGCAGCTTTGGGCAGAATAAGAGAAGCTCCTACGAGCAGTACTTC. Translated: CASSFGQNKRSSYEQYF.

The genes are TRBV7-9 and TRBJ2-7, with a weak D call TRBD2 (6 bases). V dropped 5 bases and J dropped 2 bases, with 16 bases sitting between them. The CDR3 totals 15 residues. The germline gives CDR1 SEHNR, CDR2 FQNEAQ (reference sequence). The CDR3 reads CASSPYGGATYEQYF. Written as DNA, the CDR3 is TGTGCCAGCAGCCCGTATGGCGGGGCAACCTACGAGCAGTACTTC.

In its sample, this clone was seen a few times. The V call is TRBV2, the J call TRBJ1-1, with D perhaps matching TRBD1 (5 bases). V was clipped by 11 bases and J by 5 bases, with 21 bases between them. Germline CDR1 SNHLY, CDR2 FYNNEI. The CDR3 loop spans 14 amino acids. The CDR3 here is CARRGTATGTEAFF. The CDR3 DNA reads TGTGCCCGTCGGGGGACGGCCACCGGTACTGAAGCTTTCTTT.

The genes are TRBV4-1 and TRBJ1-4; tentatively, D is TRBD1 (6 bases). This CDR3 is 19 amino acids long. Trimming took 0 bases from V and 0 from J, leaving 17 bases between them. The V gene's germline CDR1 is MGHRA and CDR2 YSYEKL. CDR3 sequence: CASSQEGQGQGPTNEKLFF. The CDR3 DNA follows: TGCGCCAGCAGCCAAGAAGGCCAAGGGCAGGGGCCAACTAATGAAAAACTGTTTTTT.

V gene TRBV19 combines with J gene TRBJ2-7; no reliable D call. In germline, CDR1 is LNHDA, CDR2 SQIVND (reference sequence). With 3 bases removed from V and 0 bases from J, the gap between germline ends came to 9 bases. The CDR3 is made up of 14 amino acids. The CDR3, as DNA: TGTGCCAGTAGTATGCGGATAGGCTCCTACGAGCAGTACTTC. It translates to CASSMRIGSYEQYF.

The rearrangement joins TRBV29-1 to TRBJ2-1, with 15 bases matching TRBD2. This CDR3 spans 14 amino acids. Germline CDR1 reads SQVTM; CDR2 reads ANQGSEA. V was clipped by 6 bases and J by 7 bases; unmatched bases: 4. Here the CDR3 DNA reads TGCAGCGTGCAAGGGACTAGCGGGAGGAATGAGCAGTTCTTC. Encoded protein: CSVQGTSGRNEQFF.

The rearrangement links TRBV7-8 to TRBJ2-7, with D perhaps matching TRBD1 (6 bases). This CDR3 region has 15 residues. V dropped 5 bases and J dropped 3 bases, with 17 bases sitting between them. Per the germline V gene, CDR1 is SGHVS and CDR2 is FQNEAQ. DNA for the CDR3: TGTGCCAGCAGCGGAACAGGGTTCTCCGACTACGAGCAGTACTTC. Translation: CASSGTGFSDYEQYF.